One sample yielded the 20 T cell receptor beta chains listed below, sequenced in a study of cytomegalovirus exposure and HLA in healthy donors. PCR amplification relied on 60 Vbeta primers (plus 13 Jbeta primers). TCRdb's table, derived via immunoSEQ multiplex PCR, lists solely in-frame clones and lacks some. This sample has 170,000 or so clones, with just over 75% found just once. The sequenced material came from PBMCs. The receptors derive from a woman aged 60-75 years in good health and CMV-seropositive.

The CDR3 region has the DNA TGCGCCAGCAGCCAAGGGCTAGGAGCAGATACGCAGTATTTT. Amino acid sequence: CASSQGLGADTQYF. The V gene is TRBV4-3, the J gene TRBJ2-3; D remains unclear. This CDR3 region has 14 residues. Trimming stripped 1 base from V and 4 bases from J, with 9 bases between. Germline CDR1 and CDR2: LGHNA and YSLEER.

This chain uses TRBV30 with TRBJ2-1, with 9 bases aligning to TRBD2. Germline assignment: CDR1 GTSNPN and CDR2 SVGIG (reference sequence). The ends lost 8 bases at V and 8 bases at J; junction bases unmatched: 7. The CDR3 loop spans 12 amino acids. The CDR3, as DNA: TGTGCCGGGGCGGGAGGGCCTCATGAGCAGTTCTTC. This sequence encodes CAGAGGPHEQFF.

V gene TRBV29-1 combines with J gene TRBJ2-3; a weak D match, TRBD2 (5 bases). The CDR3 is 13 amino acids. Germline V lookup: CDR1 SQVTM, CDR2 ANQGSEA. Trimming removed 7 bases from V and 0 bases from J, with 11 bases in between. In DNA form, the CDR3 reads TGCAGCGATACCACGGGGAGCACAGATACGCAGTATTTT. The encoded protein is CSDTTGSTDTQYF.

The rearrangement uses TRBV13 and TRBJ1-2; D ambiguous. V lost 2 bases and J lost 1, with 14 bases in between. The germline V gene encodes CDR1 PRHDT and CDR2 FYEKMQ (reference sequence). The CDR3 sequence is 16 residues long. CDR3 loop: CASSLRLVGVNYGYTF. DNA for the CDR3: TGTGCCAGCAGCTTACGGCTGGTCGGGGTTAACTATGGCTACACCTTC.

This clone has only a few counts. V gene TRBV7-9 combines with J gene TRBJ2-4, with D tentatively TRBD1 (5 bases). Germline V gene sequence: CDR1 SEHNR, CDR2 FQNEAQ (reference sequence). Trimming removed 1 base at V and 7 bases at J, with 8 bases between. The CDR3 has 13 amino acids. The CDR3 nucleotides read TGTGCCAGCAGCTTAGGGGCAGGGAACATTCAGTACTTC. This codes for CASSLGAGNIQYF.

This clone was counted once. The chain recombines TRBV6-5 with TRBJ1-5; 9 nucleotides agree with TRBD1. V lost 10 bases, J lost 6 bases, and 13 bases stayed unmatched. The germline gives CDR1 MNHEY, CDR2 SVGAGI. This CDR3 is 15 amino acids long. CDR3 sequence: CATKPGQGSGQPQHF. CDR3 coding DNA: TGTGCCACCAAACCGGGACAGGGATCGGGTCAGCCCCAGCATTTT.

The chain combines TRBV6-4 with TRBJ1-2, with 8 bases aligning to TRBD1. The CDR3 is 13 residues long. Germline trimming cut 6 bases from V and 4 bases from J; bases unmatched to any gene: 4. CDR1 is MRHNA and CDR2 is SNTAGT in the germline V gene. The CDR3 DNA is TGTGCCAGCAGCGCTACAGGGGGCTATGGCTACACCTTC. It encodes CASSATGGYGYTF.

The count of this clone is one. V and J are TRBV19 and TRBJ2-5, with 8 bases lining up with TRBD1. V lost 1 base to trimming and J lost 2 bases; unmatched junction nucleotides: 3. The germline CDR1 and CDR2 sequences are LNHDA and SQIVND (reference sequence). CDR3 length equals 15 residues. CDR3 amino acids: CASSIVNRGQETQYF. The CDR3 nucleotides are TGTGCCAGTAGTATAGTTAACAGGGGGCAAGAGACCCAGTACTTC.

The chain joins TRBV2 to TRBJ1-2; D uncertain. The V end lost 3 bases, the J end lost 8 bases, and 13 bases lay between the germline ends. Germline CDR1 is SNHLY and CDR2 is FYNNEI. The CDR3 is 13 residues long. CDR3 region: CASSDLINAGYTF. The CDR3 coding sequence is TGTGCCAGCAGTGATCTGATTAATGCGGGCTACACCTTC.

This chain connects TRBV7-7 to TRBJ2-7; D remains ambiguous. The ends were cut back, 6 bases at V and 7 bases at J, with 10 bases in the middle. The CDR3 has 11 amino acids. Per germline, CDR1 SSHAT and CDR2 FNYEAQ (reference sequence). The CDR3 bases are TGTGCCAGCAGTTTTGAGGAAGAGCAGTACTTC. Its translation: CASSFEEEQYF.

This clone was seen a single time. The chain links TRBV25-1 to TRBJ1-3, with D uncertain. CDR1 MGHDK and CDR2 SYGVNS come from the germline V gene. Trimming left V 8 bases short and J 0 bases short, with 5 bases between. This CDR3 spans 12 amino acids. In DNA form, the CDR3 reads TGTGCCAGCGGTAGCTCTGGAAACACCATATATTTT. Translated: CASGSSGNTIYF.

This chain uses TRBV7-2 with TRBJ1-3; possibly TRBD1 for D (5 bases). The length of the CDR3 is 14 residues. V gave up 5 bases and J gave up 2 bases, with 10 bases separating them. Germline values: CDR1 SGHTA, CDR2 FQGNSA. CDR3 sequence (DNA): TGTGCCAGCAGCCCAGGGTTAACTGGAAACACCATATATTTT. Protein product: CASSPGLTGNTIYF.

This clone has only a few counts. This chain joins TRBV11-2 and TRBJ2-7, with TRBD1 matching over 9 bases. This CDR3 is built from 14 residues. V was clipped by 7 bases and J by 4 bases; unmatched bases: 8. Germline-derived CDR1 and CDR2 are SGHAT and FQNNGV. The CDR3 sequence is CASTSGTGIYEQYF. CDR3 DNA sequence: TGTGCCAGCACCTCCGGGACAGGGATATACGAGCAGTACTTC.

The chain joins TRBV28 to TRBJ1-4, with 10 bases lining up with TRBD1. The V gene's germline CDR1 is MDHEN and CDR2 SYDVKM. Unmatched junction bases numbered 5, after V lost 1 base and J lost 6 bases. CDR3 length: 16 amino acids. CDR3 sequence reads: CASSLFLGTGDEKLFF. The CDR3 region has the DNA TGTGCCAGCAGTTTATTTCTAGGGACAGGGGATGAAAAACTGTTTTTT.

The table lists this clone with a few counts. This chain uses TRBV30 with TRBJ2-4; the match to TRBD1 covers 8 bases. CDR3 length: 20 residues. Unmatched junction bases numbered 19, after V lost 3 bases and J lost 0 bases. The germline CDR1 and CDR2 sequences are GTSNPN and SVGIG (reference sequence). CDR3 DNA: TGTGCCTGGAGCCGTCCTGGGACAGGTCTCAGTAGACTAGCCAAAAACATTCAGTACTTC. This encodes CAWSRPGTGLSRLAKNIQYF.

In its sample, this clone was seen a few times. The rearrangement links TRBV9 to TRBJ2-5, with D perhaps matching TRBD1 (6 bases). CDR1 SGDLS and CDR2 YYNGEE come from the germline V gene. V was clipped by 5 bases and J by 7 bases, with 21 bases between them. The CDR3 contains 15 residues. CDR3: CASSSGTLEGGTQYF. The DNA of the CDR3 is TGTGCCAGCAGTTCCGGGACCCTAGAAGGGGGGACCCAGTACTTC. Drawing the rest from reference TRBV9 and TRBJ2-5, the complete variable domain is DSGVTQTPKHLITATGQRVTLRCSPRSGDLSVYWYQQSLDQGLQFLIQYYNGEERAKGNILERFSAQQFPDLHSELNLSSLELGDSALYFCASSSGTLEGGTQYFGPGTRLLVL.

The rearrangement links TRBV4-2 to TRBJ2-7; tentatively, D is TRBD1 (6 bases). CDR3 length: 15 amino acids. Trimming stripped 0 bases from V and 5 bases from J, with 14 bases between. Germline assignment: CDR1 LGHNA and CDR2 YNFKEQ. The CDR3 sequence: CASSQDLQGPHEQYF. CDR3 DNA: TGTGCCAGCAGCCAAGATCTCCAGGGGCCCCACGAGCAGTACTTC.

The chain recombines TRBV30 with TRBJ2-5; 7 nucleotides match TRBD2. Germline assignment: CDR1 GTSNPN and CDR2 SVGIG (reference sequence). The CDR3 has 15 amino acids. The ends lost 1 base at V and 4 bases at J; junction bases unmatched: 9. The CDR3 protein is CAWSGGGAWGETQYF. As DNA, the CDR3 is TGTGCCTGGAGTGGGGGAGGGGCGTGGGGAGAGACCCAGTACTTC.

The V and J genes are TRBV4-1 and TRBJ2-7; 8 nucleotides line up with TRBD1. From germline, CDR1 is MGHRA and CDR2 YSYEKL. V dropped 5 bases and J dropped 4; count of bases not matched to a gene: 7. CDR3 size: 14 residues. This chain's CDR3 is CASSTDRGRYEQYF. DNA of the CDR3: TGCGCCAGCAGCACCGACAGGGGTAGGTACGAGCAGTACTTC.

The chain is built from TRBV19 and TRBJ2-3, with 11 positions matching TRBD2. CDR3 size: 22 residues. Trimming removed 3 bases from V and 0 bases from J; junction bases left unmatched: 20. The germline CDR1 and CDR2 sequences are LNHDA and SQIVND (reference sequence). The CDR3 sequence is CASSIPDTGYALAGGSTDTQYF. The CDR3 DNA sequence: TGTGCCAGTAGTATCCCGGATACGGGGTATGCTCTAGCGGGGGGAAGCACAGATACGCAGTATTTT.